This T cell receptor beta chain was identified in a study of cytomegalovirus exposure and HLA in healthy donors. Points from the study as a whole: Later on, an analysis tied 15,000 to 20,000 TCR beta sequences to HLA alleles at 0.05 false discovery rate. In an earlier analysis, in 620 or so donors, most V segments appeared productive either ~90% or ~30% of the time. An analysis was carried out later, and it reportedly showed fewer N-insertions in an Asian-associated ancestry cluster than the approximately 710-donor mean.

This CDR3 has 19 residues. The trim removed 4 bases at V and 1 base at J, leaving 9 bases unmatched. Per the germline V gene, CDR1 is LGHNA and CDR2 is YNFKEQ. Comment on this clone: Its target is not known.

The PCR contained 60 Vbeta and 13 Jbeta primers. TCRdb keeps only in-frame clones here, not all; method: immunoSEQ multiplex PCR. The table shows 55,000 or so clones, with about three quarters occurring only once. The receptor was derived from a young man in good health and CMV-seronegative. Sequencing was carried out using PBMCs. The chain couples TRBV4-2 to TRBJ2-2, with 13 bases matching TRBD2. DNA of the CDR3: TGTGCCAGCAGCCTGAGTCCCGGGACTAGCGGGGAGAACACCGGGGAGCTGTTTTTT. As protein: CASSLSPGTSGENTGELFF.